The rows below give T cell receptor beta chains drawn from one sample of a study of blood T cell repertoires in COVID-19. Sequencing was performed with immunoSEQ multiplex PCR; in TCRdb, only in-frame clones are kept and a portion is missing. The sample records about 53,000 clones, roughly 90% being singletons. What was sequenced was peripheral blood. The source is a man at least 80 years old with acute or convalescent COVID-19. Both conserved end residues are trimmed from each CDR3. Part of the rows lack a size; the others show once, few, many or a class for expanded clones.

j_call: TRBJ2-5; v_call: TRBV4-3; clone_size: NA; cdr3_aa: ASSRTPEWTGVETQY
j_call: TRBJ1-2; v_call: TRBV5-1; clone_size: once; cdr3_aa: ASSLMQGLNYGYT
j_call: TRBJ1-5; v_call: TRBV19; clone_size: NA; cdr3_aa: ASIRSSGINQPQH
j_call: TRBJ1-2; v_call: TRBV5-1; clone_size: once; cdr3_aa: ASREIGDYGYT
j_call: TRBJ1-2; v_call: TRBV18; clone_size: NA; cdr3_aa: ASSPGESYGYT
j_call: TRBJ1-5; v_call: TRBV2; clone_size: NA; cdr3_aa: ASSRQGGNRPQH
j_call: TRBJ1-1; v_call: TRBV19; clone_size: NA; cdr3_aa: ASSMQPRGTEAF
j_call: TRBJ2-3; v_call: TRBV6-2/TRBV6-3; clone_size: few; cdr3_aa: ASSQTSGGDEQY
j_call: TRBJ1-3; v_call: TRBV30; clone_size: NA; cdr3_aa: AWRVGGTSSGNTIY
j_call: TRBJ2-1; v_call: TRBV7-2; clone_size: NA; cdr3_aa: ASRRTAYNEQF
j_call: TRBJ2-3; v_call: TRBV2; clone_size: few; cdr3_aa: ASGTFSTDTQY
j_call: TRBJ2-7; v_call: TRBV6-2/TRBV6-3; clone_size: NA; cdr3_aa: ASSYAGYEGEY
j_call: TRBJ1-5; v_call: TRBV6-5; clone_size: NA; cdr3_aa: ASRRGSNQPQH
j_call: TRBJ1-1; v_call: TRBV7-6; clone_size: few; cdr3_aa: ASSFNDRVNTEAF
j_call: TRBJ1-5; v_call: TRBV27; clone_size: NA; cdr3_aa: ASSPRGQGGNQPQH
j_call: TRBJ1-4; v_call: TRBV19; clone_size: NA; cdr3_aa: ASSRGPEPGEKLF
j_call: TRBJ2-7; v_call: TRBV10-3; clone_size: NA; cdr3_aa: AISDIATGYEQY
j_call: TRBJ1-1; v_call: TRBV21-1; clone_size: NA; cdr3_aa: ASSKDYPGRTEAF
j_call: TRBJ2-7; v_call: TRBV2; clone_size: NA; cdr3_aa: ASSGLAGTYEQY
j_call: TRBJ2-7; v_call: TRBV7-7; clone_size: NA; cdr3_aa: ASSPSDRVYEQY
j_call: TRBJ2-3; v_call: TRBV29-1; clone_size: NA; cdr3_aa: SVEPVGGVGTDTQY
j_call: TRBJ2-3; v_call: TRBV2; clone_size: NA; cdr3_aa: ASSEQGGSTDTQY
j_call: TRBJ2-1; v_call: TRBV3-1/TRBV3-2; clone_size: NA; cdr3_aa: ASSPVFAGAYNEQF
j_call: TRBJ1-5; v_call: TRBV30; clone_size: NA; cdr3_aa: AWSVRTGQNQPQH
j_call: TRBJ2-5; v_call: TRBV27; clone_size: NA; cdr3_aa: ASSLHRGEETQY